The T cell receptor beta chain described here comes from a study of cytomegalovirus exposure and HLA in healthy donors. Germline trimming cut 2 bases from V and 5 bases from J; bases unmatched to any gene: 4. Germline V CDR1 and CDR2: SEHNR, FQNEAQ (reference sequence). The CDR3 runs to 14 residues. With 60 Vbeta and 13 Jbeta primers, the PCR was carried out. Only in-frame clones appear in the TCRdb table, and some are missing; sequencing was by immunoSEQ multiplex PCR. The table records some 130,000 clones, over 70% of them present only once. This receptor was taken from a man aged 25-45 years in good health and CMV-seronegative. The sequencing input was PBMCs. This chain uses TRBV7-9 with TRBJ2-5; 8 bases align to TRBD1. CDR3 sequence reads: CASSLTGGGETQYF. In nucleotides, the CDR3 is TGTGCCAGCAGCTTAACAGGGGGTGGGGAGACCCAGTACTTC.